This T cell receptor (beta chain) was captured in a study of shared clonotypes between healthy human individuals (TCRdb year 2020). Study-level background: A couple of women and three men aged 18 to 49 years were included in the cohort. Blood TCR repertoires of five healthy adults were deeply sequenced to estimate repertoire size and the extent of clonotype sharing between individuals. Different laboratories and diverse techniques were used to prepare libraries and sequence TCR repertoires, to increase sequencing depth and limit assay-specific biases. Per donor, three plates each were used for CD4 naive and CD4 memory, two for CD8 naive, and one for CD8 memory. Between about 0.94 and 8.9 billion PBMCs per donor were obtained by leukapheresis.

CDR1 and CDR2, per the germline V gene, are SGHRS and YFSETQ. There are 17 amino acids in the CDR3, from cysteine to phenylalanine inclusive. Here the CDR3 DNA is all that survives: 51 bases in frame from base 1. V is cut back by 0 bases and J by 4 bases, with 10 bases in the junction unmatched. The donors were healthy, HIV-negative adults who had no recently reported acute infections or vaccinations. Only Caucasian adults living in Nashville, Tennessee, USA were represented among the donors. Magnetic negative selection was used to enrich CD4+ T cells, after which naive cells were positively selected on CD45RA and the negative fraction became the memory subset. Blood was obtained by leukapheresis, after which PBMCs were separated by Ficoll-Histopaque density gradient centrifugation and cryopreserved in liquid nitrogen vapor phase. Purity and quantity of every magnetically sorted T cell population were checked by analytical flow cytometry. Genomic DNA was isolated from each sorted fraction and quantified by UV absorbance on a Nanodrop 2000c.

Using the deep immunoSEQ assay, multiplex PCR amplified TCR CDR3 regions from genomic DNA. For each cell subset, the extracted genomic DNA was distributed evenly across all wells of several immunoSEQ 96-well plates, and each plate served as one replicate. For sorted subsets, each replicate PCR was loaded with around 220 ng genomic DNA, equivalent to 32,000 or so T cell genomes. Purified libraries were measured with a Qubit 3.0 fluorometer, size-checked on a Bioanalyzer 2100, and measured again with the KAPA Library Quantification kit. Every immunoSEQ 96-well plate was sequenced on a dedicated single-read 150-cycle Illumina NextSeq 550 flow cell. The study's processing was this. Because the immunoSEQ output held only junctional sequences and lacked quality scores, the filtering could not match the filtering applied to full-length reads. Sequences were annotated with PyIR, a Python wrapper for IgBLAST v1.9, and V/J genes and CDR3 were assigned using IMGT germline references. Reads were filtered out if the reads had weak V/J assignments (E-value above 1e-6), no CDR3, stop codons, out-of-frame junctions, or ambiguous translated residues. V3J clonotypes were defined as sequences sharing the same inferred V gene, J gene, and CDR3 amino acid sequence. Percentage overlap between repertoires was calculated by dividing the number of shared unique clonotypes by the size of the smaller repertoire. RTK rarefaction, the Chao1 estimator, and Recon v2.1 estimates of unobserved clonotypes were used to assess repertoire richness. Generation probabilities were computed with OLGA for all TCRbeta clonotypes obtained by the gDNA method from several donors. TCRdb provides this immuneACCESS table in a form limited to in-frame rearrangements. Some clones are lacking; in checked studies, under half of them reflect an unresolved V gene, and why the rest are absent is not known. V and J calls and clone size follow that table, whereas D and trimming were derived from the DNA. This sample has more than 1.2 million clones in its table, and 98% of those were observed once. The top ten hold approximately 0.38% of the sample.

Broader findings and caveats from the paper: The genetic and exposure-history diversity represented was limited by the small number of donors. When a few donors were compared, the shared fraction of clonotypes was about 5% for naive CD4, approximately 3.3% for naive CD8, roughly 2.3% for memory CD4, and 0.4% for memory CD8. Incomplete sequencing was indicated by rarefaction of sorted-subset datasets, despite the large sequencing depth. Compared with non-shared clonotypes, clonotypes shared by all four sorted-subset donors had higher generation probabilities. Sampling was restricted to blood, and TCR repertoires in tissues likely differ from the TCR repertoires found in blood. Naive subsets generally had larger estimated clonotype richness than memory subsets. Pairwise subsampling indicated that sequencing depth was expected to affect the degree of clonotype sharing among donors.

Details on this clone: What antigen it recognizes has not been identified. No clone much larger than this one lies a single base away; base qualities are absent.

The sample comprised naive CD4+ T cells sorted from blood. In light of the paper, this sample's cell subset or site label describes: CD45RA+ positively selected. The receptor chain draws on TRBV5-1 and TRBJ2-1; 7 bases in the junction line up with TRBD2. The receptor comes from a man in his thirties or forties in good health. The CDR3 here reads CASSLEVASGGYNEQFF. The DNA sequence is as follows: TGCGCCAGCAGCTTGGAGGTTGCTAGCGGAGGATACAATGAGCAGTTCTTC.